These T cell receptor beta chains were read from a single sample in a study of blood T cell repertoires in COVID-19. The table came from immunoSEQ multiplex PCR; TCRdb's copy has only in-frame clones and leaves some out. The sample lists 70,000 to 90,000 clones, approximately 83% occurring once. The sequenced sample consisted of peripheral blood. These receptor sequences come from a man aged 55 to 70 with acute or convalescent COVID-19. Each CDR3 is given with its conserved first and last residue. The D gene is left open where the match is weak. The size field is filled for only some rows; it gives once, few, many or a size class.

-	-	TRBV5-1	TRBJ2-7	TGCGCCAGCAGCCTGGGAGTAGGGAGGAACGAGCAGTACTTC	CASSLGVGRNEQYF
-	-	TRBV6-5	TRBJ1-2	TGTGCCAGCAGTCCACCTGGGGGCGTCTATGGCTACACCTTC	CASSPPGGVYGYTF
-	-	TRBV19	TRBJ1-2	TGTGCCAGTAGTATGGGGCGCTCCTCCTATGGCTACACCTTC	CASSMGRSSYGYTF
-	-	TRBV21-1	TRBJ2-7	TGTGCCAGCAGCATCGGACGAGGCGGGTCCTACGAGCAGTACTTC	CASSIGRGGSYEQYF
once	TRBD1	TRBV6-5	TRBJ1-1	TGTGCCAGCAGAAACGACAGGGATGAAGCTTTCTTT	CASRNDRDEAFF
-	-	TRBV19	TRBJ2-3	TGTGCCAGTAGTATTGTTCTTTTATCCACAGATACGCAGTATTTT	CASSIVLLSTDTQYF
-	TRBD2	TRBV4-2	TRBJ2-3	TGTGCCAGCAGCGGTGGGGGGGGTCCAGATACGCAGTATTTT	CASSGGGGPDTQYF
-	TRBD1	TRBV18	TRBJ2-5	TGTGCCAGCTCACCGGGACAGGGGGCGTCGGAGACCCAGTACTTC	CASSPGQGASETQYF
-	-	TRBV6-5	TRBJ2-3	TGTGCCAGCAGGCCCGGGAGTATCGCAGATACGCAGTATTTT	CASRPGSIADTQYF
-	-	TRBV6-1	TRBJ2-6	TGTGCCAGCAGTGAAGACAGCTCTGGGGCCAACGTCCTGACTTTC	CASSEDSSGANVLTF
-	TRBD2	TRBV18	TRBJ2-1	TGTGCCAGCTCACCACCGGGAAATAGCGGGGGTTACAATGAGCAGTTCTTC	CASSPPGNSGGYNEQFF
-	TRBD1	TRBV5-1	TRBJ2-5	TGCGCCAGCAGCTTGGGGACAGGGGATTTCCAAGAGACCCAGTACTTC	CASSLGTGDFQETQYF
once	TRBD1	TRBV2	TRBJ2-7	TGTGCCAGCAGAAGACAGGGGTTAATGGTCGAGCAGTACTTC	CASRRQGLMVEQYF
-	-	TRBV3-1/TRBV3-2	TRBJ2-7	TGTGCCAGCAGCCAAGACCCCTCACTAGTCTCCTACGAGCAGTACTTC	CASSQDPSLVSYEQYF
-	TRBD2	TRBV30	TRBJ2-1	TGTGCCTGGAGTAAACCGGGACTAGCGTCAGGCTATGAGCAGTTCTTC	CAWSKPGLASGYEQFF
-	-	TRBV7-9	TRBJ2-2	TGTGCCGGAACAGGGTTGTACGCCGGGGAGCTGTTTTTT	CAGTGLYAGELFF
-	TRBD2	TRBV9	TRBJ2-3	TGTGCCAGCAGCGTGGAGGGTGCGGGGGGGCCAGATACGCAGTATTTT	CASSVEGAGGPDTQYF
once	TRBD1	TRBV6-4	TRBJ2-7	TGTGCCAGCTCGGGGGCCCTCAGGACAGGGGCTCTCTACGAGCAGTACTTC	CASSGALRTGALYEQYF
-	-	TRBV20-1	TRBJ1-4	TGCAGTGCTAGAAGAGGTGAAAAACTGTTTTTT	CSARRGEKLFF
-	TRBD2	TRBV5-4	TRBJ2-2	TGTGCCAGCAGTATGACTAGCGGGATCACCGGGGAGCTGTTTTTT	CASSMTSGITGELFF
-	TRBD2	TRBV9	TRBJ2-3	TGTGCCAGCAGCGTAGGAAGCGGGATCTCAGATACGCAGTATTTT	CASSVGSGISDTQYF
-	-	TRBV6-1	TRBJ2-7	TGTGCCAGCAGTGCGGGCGGGACAGACGGGGCCCGCGAGCAGTACTTC	CASSAGGTDGAREQYF
once	-	TRBV4-2	TRBJ1-1	TGTGCCAGCAGCCAAGGGACAGCCTGGCACACTGAAGCTTTCTTT	CASSQGTAWHTEAFF
-	TRBD1	TRBV11-2	TRBJ2-2	TGTGCCAGCAGACTAGGAGGTCTCAGGGGGCGCGGCGGGGAGCTGTTTTTT	CASRLGGLRGRGGELFF
-	-	TRBV19	TRBJ2-7	TGTGCCAGTAGTATGCGAGCGGAGGCCTACGAGCAGTACTTC	CASSMRAEAYEQYF
-	TRBD1	TRBV12-3/TRBV12-4	TRBJ1-4	TGTGCCAGCACCCTCCAGGGGGGAGAAAAACTGTTTTTT	CASTLQGGEKLFF
-	TRBD2	TRBV6-1	TRBJ2-7	TGTGCCAGCAGTGAAAGCGGGGGGGGCTCCTACGAGCAGTACTTC	CASSESGGGSYEQYF
-	-	TRBV25-1	TRBJ2-5	TGTGCCAGCAGTGGTTGGCTTTGGGGAGGGACCCAGTACTTC	CASSGWLWGGTQYF
-	-	TRBV6-5	TRBJ2-1	TGTGCCAGCAGTTCCACAGGGTCCTACAATGAGCAGTTCTTC	CASSSTGSYNEQFF
once	TRBD1	TRBV5-1	TRBJ1-1	TGCGCCAGCAGCTCGACGGGGACAGCCCTGAACACTGAAGCTTTCTTT	CASSSTGTALNTEAFF
-	TRBD1	TRBV18	TRBJ2-7	TGTGCCAGCTCACCTAAACCGGGACAGGGCTACGAGCAGTACTTC	CASSPKPGQGYEQYF
-	-	TRBV14	TRBJ2-1	TGTGCCAGCAGCCAAGTTGGGGGCATTGAGCAGTTCTTC	CASSQVGGIEQFF
-	-	TRBV21-1	TRBJ2-3	TGTGCCAGCAGCAAAGAGGGGACTAGCAGCAGTAGCACAGATACGCAGTATTTT	CASSKEGTSSSSTDTQYF
-	-	TRBV6-5	TRBJ2-3	TGTGCCAGCAGTTACTCGGGCAGGGGAGCAGATACGCAGTATTTT	CASSYSGRGADTQYF
-	TRBD1	TRBV6-5	TRBJ1-2	TGTGCCAGCAGACCGACAGGGCGAAACTATGGCTACACCTTC	CASRPTGRNYGYTF
-	-	TRBV19	TRBJ2-5	TGTGCCAGTAGTATCGGGACACCTCAAGAGACCCAGTACTTC	CASSIGTPQETQYF
few	TRBD2	TRBV5-1	TRBJ2-2	TGCGCCAGCAGCTATGGGGGGGCGAACACCGGGGAGCTGTTTTTT	CASSYGGANTGELFF
-	TRBD2	TRBV6-4	TRBJ2-1	TGTGCCAGCAGTACTAGCGGCACCTACAATGAGCAGTTCTTC	CASSTSGTYNEQFF
-	-	TRBV11-2	TRBJ2-2	TGTGCCAGCAGCCAGGTGGCCGGGGAGCTGTTTTTT	CASSQVAGELFF
once	-	TRBV12-3/TRBV12-4	TRBJ1-1	TGTGCCAGCAGTCCAACAACGGGGACTGAAGCTTTCTTT	CASSPTTGTEAFF